This TCR beta chain was retrieved from a study of blood T cell repertoires in COVID-19. Study-level background: Donors in the United States, Italy and Spain gave samples during acute or convalescent COVID-19.

Germline V gene sequence: CDR1 LNHNV, CDR2 YYDKDF (reference sequence). The CDR3 spans 15 residues. The ends were cut back, 0 bases at V and 9 bases at J, with 15 bases in the middle. The data were produced by immunoSEQ multiplex PCR, yet TCRdb's version contains in-frame clones alone and is incomplete. In the table there are approximately 110,000 clones, around 85% of which are singletons. The rearrangement links TRBV15 to TRBJ1-5; D might be TRBD1 (5 bases). The clonotype originates from a woman aged 55 to 70 with COVID-19, enrolled during active disease. The source material was peripheral blood. CDR3 region: CATSRDHREGTPQHF. For the CDR3, the DNA is TGTGCCACCAGCAGAGATCATAGGGAGGGGACGCCCCAGCATTTT.